The source of this T cell receptor (beta chain) is a study of T cell repertoires in cytomegalovirus infection. Study information: Recently identified HLA-C-restricted CMV epitopes were among the peptides used. From public TCR beta signatures came an indication of both CMV infection and matching HLA type. Broader study findings: Pooled public TCR beta family frequency picked out CMV carriers with the relevant HLA. HLA-C-restricted CMV clonotypes gave the most frequent clonotype in two of eight donors.

Each CDR3 protein gets one entry after TCRdb re-called the reads with MiXCR. In the table there are 310,000 or so distinct CDR3 sequences, 25% of which are singletons. Per germline, CDR1 SEHNR and CDR2 FQNEAQ (reference sequence). CDR3 length: 13 amino acids. V was shortened by 2 bases and J by 3 bases, with 7 bases between the two germline ends. A note on this clonotype: The antigen is undetermined.

J is TRBJ1-1 and V is TRBV7-9; no clear D gene. The receptor was derived from a human donor in good health (CMV status not recorded). Some clones in this sample may be carry-over from other donors' samples. The sample here was cultured PBMCs, taken from culture after CMV antigen stimulation. The CDR3 coding sequence is TGTGCCAGCAGCTTAAGCGGGTACACTGAAGCTTTCTTT. As protein: CASSLSGYTEAFF.